This T cell receptor beta chain is drawn from a study of blood T cell repertoires in COVID-19. The overall study: COVID-19 samples from acute and convalescent phases originated in the United States, Italy and Spain. The cDNA or gDNA used as material had been derived from T cells, B-cell-depleted T cells, or PBMCs.

In the source study's methods: Scientists estimated how many nucleated cells there were by amplifying reference gene primers. The method was immunoSEQ multiplex PCR; TCRdb's version includes in-frame clones alone and lacks a portion of them. V and J calls and clone size follow that table, whereas D and trimming were derived from the DNA. The profile covers around 100,000 clones, with less than 95% appearing a single time and 6.5% to 8% taken by the ten largest. One Seattle source followed patients from active infection through their disease course. The germline V gene encodes CDR1 SGHTA and CDR2 FQGTGA. Trimming stripped 2 bases from V and 6 bases from J, with 15 bases between. This CDR3 is built from 15 residues.

This chain links TRBV7-3 with TRBJ2-3; possibly TRBD2 for D (6 bases). The TCR comes from a man aged 18 to 30 with COVID-19, enrolled during active disease. The sequenced sample was peripheral blood. CDR3 amino acids: CASSLLADVRDTQYF. The CDR3 DNA is TGTGCCAGCAGCTTATTAGCGGACGTCAGGGATACGCAGTATTTT.